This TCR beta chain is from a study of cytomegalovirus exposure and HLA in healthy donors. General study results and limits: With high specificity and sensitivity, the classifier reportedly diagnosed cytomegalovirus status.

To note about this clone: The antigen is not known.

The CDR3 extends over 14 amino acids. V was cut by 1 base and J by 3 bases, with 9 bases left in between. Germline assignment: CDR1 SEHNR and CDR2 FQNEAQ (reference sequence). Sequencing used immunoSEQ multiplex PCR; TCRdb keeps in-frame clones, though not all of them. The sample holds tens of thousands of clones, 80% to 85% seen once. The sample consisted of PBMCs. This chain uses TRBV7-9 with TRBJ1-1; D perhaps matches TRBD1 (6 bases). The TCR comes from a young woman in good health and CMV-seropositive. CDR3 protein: CASSLVQGHTEAFF. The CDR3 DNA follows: TGTGCCAGCAGCTTAGTGCAGGGGCACACTGAAGCTTTCTTT.